The rows below give T cell receptor beta chains drawn from one sample of a study of blood T cells in healthy people across ages. TCRdb re-analysed the 5' RACE reads in MiXCR, keeping a single row per CDR3 protein. In the table there are approximately 1.5 million distinct CDR3 sequences, roughly 43% of which are singletons. Sequences were obtained from blood. The receptor set was obtained from a woman aged 18-30 years in good health. The CDR3 runs from the conserved cysteine through the conserved F or W. D genes are given only for firm matches. Only part of the rows carry a size: once, few, many, or a class if the clone is expanded.

clone size	D gene	V gene	J gene	CDR3 length	CDR3 DNA	CDR3 protein
NA	TRBD2	TRBV7-9	TRBJ2-7	15	TGTGCCAGCAGCCCAACGCGGGGGAGCTCCTACGAGCAGTACTTC	CASSPTRGSSYEQYF
NA	NA	TRBV6-5	TRBJ2-3	12	TGTGCCAGCAGCGCCTTCCGGGGCCGCTCGTATTTT	CASSAFRGRSYF
few	NA	TRBV4-2	TRBJ2-5	13	TGTGCCAGCAGCCAACGACTGCAAGAGACCCAGTACTTC	CASSQRLQETQYF
many	NA	TRBV6-2/TRBV6-3	TRBJ2-4	13	TGTGCCAGCAGTGACGGGCCGCCCCACATTCAGTACTTC	CASSDGPPHIQYF
few	TRBD2	TRBV12-3/TRBV12-4	TRBJ2-7	16	TGTGCCAGCAGCCCCGGGGTAGCGGGGGTTGGGTACGAGCAGTACTTC	CASSPGVAGVGYEQYF
NA	NA	TRBV18	TRBJ2-7	13	TGTGCCAGCTCACGGGGAGACAACTACGAGCAGTACTTC	CASSRGDNYEQYF
NA	TRBD1	TRBV25-1	TRBJ1-2	18	TGTGCCAGCAGTCCCACTCAAGACAGGGCCGGGTTTTCCTATGGCTACACCTTC	CASSPTQDRAGFSYGYTF
NA	TRBD1	TRBV12-3/TRBV12-4	TRBJ1-2	17	TGTGCCAGCAGTTTTCGGTCAGGGGGCGGTTTAAGCTATGGCTACACCTTC	CASSFRSGGGLSYGYTF
NA	NA	TRBV20-1	TRBJ2-1	13	TGCAGTGCTAGAGGCGGGTCAATCGGTGAGCAGTTCTTC	CSARGGSIGEQFF
few	NA	TRBV25-1	TRBJ2-7	15	TGTGCCAGCAGTGAATCCGGGGACCTCCTCGCGGGGCAGTACTTC	CASSESGDLLAGQYF
few	TRBD1	TRBV7-9	TRBJ1-2	15	TGTGCCAGCAGACCCTTAGAAACAGGGGCGAGAGGCTACACCTTC	CASRPLETGARGYTF
NA	NA	TRBV24-1	TRBJ2-1	14	TGTGCCACCAGTGATTTGTGGTCATACAATGAGCAGTTCTTC	CATSDLWSYNEQFF
NA	NA	TRBV6-1	TRBJ1-4	11	TGTGCCAGCCCAACTAATGAAAAACTGTTTTTT	CASPTNEKLFF
NA	NA	TRBV28	TRBJ1-3	16	TGTGCCAGCAGTTTCACGTGGACGGTCTCTGGAAACACCATATATTTT	CASSFTWTVSGNTIYF
many	NA	TRBV11-2	TRBJ2-1	16	TGTGCCAGCAGCTTAGGTAGTCCCCTACGCTACAATGAGCAGTTCTTC	CASSLGSPLRYNEQFF
NA	NA	TRBV20-1	TRBJ2-1	16	TGCAGTGCTAATCCTTTCGGACATGTGATCTACAATGAGCAGTTCTTC	CSANPFGHVIYNEQFF
few	NA	TRBV7-9	TRBJ2-7	16	TGTGCCAGCAGCTTAGTAACTTCTGGGGGCTCCTACGAGCAGTACTTC	CASSLVTSGGSYEQYF
NA	NA	TRBV2	TRBJ1-2	13	TGTGCCAGGCCGACAGGTACGACCTATGGCTACACCTTC	CARPTGTTYGYTF
NA	NA	TRBV15	TRBJ2-1	15	TGTGCCACCAGCAGAGATTTAAGCTCTTACAATGAGCAGTTCTTC	CATSRDLSSYNEQFF
few	NA	TRBV7-2	TRBJ1-3	16	TGTGCCAGCAGAAAGATACGGACGGCCTCTGGAAACACCATATATTTT	CASRKIRTASGNTIYF
NA	TRBD1	TRBV18	TRBJ1-5	15	TGTGCCAGCTCACCAACGACGACAGGGGCTCAGCCCCAGCATTTT	CASSPTTTGAQPQHF
NA	NA	TRBV9	TRBJ2-2	16	TGTGCCAGCAGCCCGGTTCAGGCACCCCTCACCGGGGAGCTGTTTTTT	CASSPVQAPLTGELFF
many	TRBD2	TRBV4-3	TRBJ2-1	17	TGCGCCAGCAGCCAAGATCTTAGGGGAGGGTCCTACAATGAGCAGTTCTTC	CASSQDLRGGSYNEQFF
few	TRBD2	TRBV5-1	TRBJ2-3	16	TGCGCCAGCAGCTTGGGCCTAGCGGGGAAGCCCGATACGCAGTATTTT	CASSLGLAGKPDTQYF
NA	TRBD2	TRBV7-2	TRBJ2-1	18	TGTGCCAGCAGCCCTGGACTAGCGGGAGTTGGCTACTACAATGAGCAGTTCTTC	CASSPGLAGVGYYNEQFF
NA	NA	TRBV29-1	TRBJ2-1	13	TGCAGCGTTGAAGAGTCAGGGCAAGAGACCCAGTTCTTC	CSVEESGQETQFF
NA	TRBD2	TRBV7-2	TRBJ2-2	18	TGTGCCAGCAGCTTATGGTTAGCGGGAGGCAGAAAGACCGGGGAGCTGTTTTTT	CASSLWLAGGRKTGELFF
few	TRBD1	TRBV27	TRBJ2-7	15	TGTGCCAGCAGTAGTGCCGGGACAGGTATCTACGAGCAGTACTTC	CASSSAGTGIYEQYF
NA	TRBD1	TRBV9	TRBJ2-7	16	TGTGCCAGCAGCGCCCAGCAGACAGGGTGGGCCCACGAGCAGTACTTC	CASSAQQTGWAHEQYF
NA	NA	TRBV7-2	TRBJ1-5	15	TGTGCCAGCAGCTTAGGGGGACTGAACAATCAGCCCCAGCATTTT	CASSLGGLNNQPQHF
few	NA	TRBV29-1	TRBJ1-4	13	TGCAGCGTTTTGTTCCGACTGTGGGAAAAACTGTTTTTT	CSVLFRLWEKLFF
NA	NA	TRBV5-1	TRBJ2-3	14	TGCGCCAGCAGCCCGAGGACCAGGGCAGATACGCAGTATTTT	CASSPRTRADTQYF
few	NA	TRBV7-3	TRBJ2-1	15	TGTGCCAGCAGCGTAGCGGCCCGCTCCTACAATGAGCAGTTCTTC	CASSVAARSYNEQFF
few	TRBD2	TRBV6-2/TRBV6-3	TRBJ2-7	16	TGTGCCAGCAGCCCATCTTCTAGCGGGAGCTCCTACGAGCAGTACTTC	CASSPSSSGSSYEQYF
NA	TRBD2	TRBV29-1	TRBJ2-1	14	TGCGGCGTTGATGCGGGGGAAAGTTACAATGAGCAGTTCTTC	CGVDAGESYNEQFF
NA	NA	TRBV2	TRBJ2-1	16	TGTGCCAGCAGTGGGTTGGGGGGGGGGCCGAACAATGAGCAGTTCTTC	CASSGLGGGPNNEQFF
NA	TRBD2	TRBV7-3	TRBJ2-1	13	TGTGCCGGGGGGACTAGCGGATCTAATGAGCAGTTCTTC	CAGGTSGSNEQFF
NA	NA	TRBV20-1	TRBJ1-5	13	TGCAGTGCTAGGGCGCAGTGGGATCAGCCCCAGCATTTT	CSARAQWDQPQHF
many	TRBD1	TRBV7-2	TRBJ2-7	14	TGTGCCAGCAGCCGGGACAGGGGTTCTTACGAGCAGTACTTC	CASSRDRGSYEQYF
NA	TRBD1	TRBV12-3/TRBV12-4	TRBJ1-4	16	TGTGCCAGCAGTCTGGGGCCGGGACAGCGGCAGGAAAAACTGTTTTTT	CASSLGPGQRQEKLFF
once	NA	TRBV20-1	TRBJ2-1	13	TGCAGTGCTAACAAGCAGGGAAGAGAGACCCAGTTCTTC	CSANKQGRETQFF
NA	NA	TRBV20-1	TRBJ2-7	13	TGCAGTGCTAGAGATGTAGGGGTCTACGAGCAGTACTTC	CSARDVGVYEQYF
few	TRBD1	TRBV20-1	TRBJ2-7	15	TGCAGTGCTGACTACAGGGGGCTGAGCTCCTACGAGCAGTACTTC	CSADYRGLSSYEQYF
NA	NA	TRBV4-1	TRBJ2-1	12	TGCGCCAGCAGCCAAGATTTTATTGAGCAGTTCTTC	CASSQDFIEQFF
many	TRBD1	TRBV6-2/TRBV6-3	TRBJ2-3	15	TGTGCCAGCAGTTCGGGACAGGGACACACAGATACGCAGTATTTT	CASSSGQGHTDTQYF
few	TRBD2	TRBV12-3/TRBV12-4	TRBJ2-5	14	TGTGCCAGCAGCCTTAGCGGGGTACTGGAGACCCAGTACTTC	CASSLSGVLETQYF
few	TRBD2	TRBV5-1	TRBJ2-1	14	TGCGCCAGCCTCCCGACTAGCGCCTCGGATGAGCAGTTCTTC	CASLPTSASDEQFF
NA	TRBD2	TRBV29-1	TRBJ2-1	16	TGCAGCGTTGAAATCCGTAAGGCGGGAGTGGTTGATGAGCAGTTCTTC	CSVEIRKAGVVDEQFF
few	TRBD2	TRBV11-3	TRBJ2-3	14	TGTGCCAGCAGCCCCCTAGCGGGGTCAGATACGCAGTATTTT	CASSPLAGSDTQYF
few	TRBD2	TRBV4-3	TRBJ2-7	15	TGCGCCAGCAGCGTCGGGGTGGGAGGGAAAAATGAGCAGTACTTC	CASSVGVGGKNEQYF
NA	NA	TRBV28	TRBJ2-7	15	TGTGCCAGCAGGAAAAGGGGTGACAGCTCCTACGAGCAGTACTTC	CASRKRGDSSYEQYF
few	TRBD2	TRBV6-6	TRBJ2-3	17	TGTGCCAGCAGTTCCCGTTGGACTAGCGGGGGCACAGATACGCAGTATTTT	CASSSRWTSGGTDTQYF
NA	TRBD1	TRBV20-1	TRBJ1-6	16	TGCAGTGCTCCTAGACAGGGGACACTCTATAATTCACCCCTCCACTTT	CSAPRQGTLYNSPLHF
NA	NA	TRBV20-1	TRBJ1-6	19	TGCAGTGCTAGAGACTATTCAGAGCGTGGTAGCTCCTATAATTCACCCCTCCACTTT	CSARDYSERGSSYNSPLHF
NA	TRBD2	TRBV20-1	TRBJ2-5	14	TGCAGTGCGCTAGCGGGAGTGGTAAAAGAGACCCAGTACTTC	CSALAGVVKETQYF
NA	NA	TRBV27	TRBJ2-3	11	TGTGCCAGCAGCAACGAAGATACGCAGTATTTT	CASSNEDTQYF
NA	NA	TRBV5-1	TRBJ2-3	15	TGCGCCAGCAGCTCGGATGTTACTAGCACAGATACGCAGTATTTT	CASSSDVTSTDTQYF
NA	NA	TRBV7-2	TRBJ2-1	15	TGTGCCAGCAGCTTAGACGGACAGACTTACAATGAGCAGTTCTTC	CASSLDGQTYNEQFF
NA	NA	TRBV27	TRBJ2-3	18	TGTGCCAGCAGTTCACAACACAGCGACCCAGCTAGCACAGATACGCAGTATTTT	CASSSQHSDPASTDTQYF